The clone carrying this T cell receptor beta chain came up many times. This sample stems from a study of metastatic and nonmetastatic thyroid tumors. TCRdb recomputed clones from the PCR reads via MiXCR. Counted here are roughly 90,000 clones, about 15% occurring once; the ten biggest clones make up 3% to 4.5%. From germline, CDR1 is LGHDT and CDR2 YNNKEL (reference sequence). V was trimmed by 3 bases and J by 1 base, leaving 7 bases between them. CDR3 length: 14 amino acids. Each patient came to thyroid surgery without any prior treatment (of any kind). This TCR was sampled from a female donor with papillary thyroid cancer or a benign thyroid nodule (not recorded which). Some clones in this sample may be carry-over from other donors' samples. The V call is TRBV3-1, the J call TRBJ2-1; D gene ambiguous. The specimen sequenced was blood. The CDR3 nucleotides read TGTGCCAGCAGCCACCGGGTGTCCTACAATGAGCAGTTCTTC. Encoded protein: CASSHRVSYNEQFF.